A single sample gave rise to the 11 T cell receptor beta chains below, sequenced in a study of response to subunit inactivated influenza vaccine. MiXCR, run by TCRdb on the RT-PCR reads, gives a single entry per CDR3 protein. The table has hundreds of thousands of distinct CDR3 sequences, 15% to 20% seen once. Sequencing was performed on CD4+ T cells sorted from PBMCs, taken approximately 25 months after vaccination. All receptors come from a man between 50 and 75 years old who received an inactivated influenza vaccine.

This clonotype was seen at least ten times. The genes are TRBV5-1 and TRBJ1-6; D remains ambiguous. Germline V lookup: CDR1 SGHRS, CDR2 YFSETQ. The CDR3 is 12 amino acids. V lost 0 bases and J 7 bases, leaving 2 bases between the germline ends. The DNA for the CDR3 is TGCGCCAGCAGCTTGGGGAATTCACCCCTCCACTTT. It translates to CASSLGNSPLHF.

The table lists this clonotype with many counts. The chain recombines TRBV5-1 with TRBJ2-7, with no clear D. The V end lost 4 bases, the J end lost 0 bases, and 23 bases lay between the germline ends. This CDR3 is built from 18 residues. CDR1 is SGHRS and CDR2 is YFSETQ in the germline V gene. In DNA form, the CDR3 reads TGCGCCAGCAGCCCCGGATATCGAAGGACCCCCCACTCCTACGAGCAGTACTTC. This gives the protein CASSPGYRRTPHSYEQYF. Together with reference TRBV5-1 and TRBJ2-7, the CDR3 gives the full variable domain: KAGVTQTPRYLIKTRGQQVTLSCSPISGHRSVSWYQQTPGQGLQFLFEYFSETQRNKGNFPGRFSGRQFSNSRSEMNVSTLELGDSALYLCASSPGYRRTPHSYEQYFGPGTRLTVT.

Many counts were recorded for this clonotype. CDR3 DNA sequence: TGTGCCAGCAGTTTAACTACCTACAGAAGACCCTACAACGAGCAGTACTTC. This encodes CASSLTTYRRPYNEQYF. V is TRBV28 and J is TRBJ2-7; no clear D gene. The V end was cut by 2 bases, the J end by 5 bases, with 22 bases between. Per the germline V gene, CDR1 is MDHEN and CDR2 is SYDVKM. CDR3 length: 17 residues.

The chain is built from TRBV9 and TRBJ2-1; 7 bases are shared with TRBD2. Germline V gene lookup returns CDR1 SGDLS and CDR2 YYNGEE. V trimming: 4 bases; J trimming: 3 bases; junction bases outside the gene matches: 7. The CDR3 totals 15 residues. The CDR3 reads CASSTVGTNYNEQFF. CDR3 bases: TGTGCCAGCAGCACTGTTGGGACTAACTACAATGAGCAGTTCTTC.

The V call is TRBV19, the J call TRBJ2-7; TRBD1 agrees at 8 bases. The CDR3 has 12 residues. The ends lost 5 bases at V and 5 bases at J; junction bases unmatched: 2. Germline V gene lookup returns CDR1 LNHDA and CDR2 SQIVND (reference sequence). Here the CDR3 DNA reads TGTGCCAGTAGTGACAGGGGAAACGAGCAGTACTTC. Encoded protein: CASSDRGNEQYF.

The J gene is TRBJ2-3, the V gene TRBV10-3; weak D call: TRBD2 (5 bases). The CDR3 length is 13 residues. Germline loops: CDR1 ENHRY, CDR2 SYGVKD. V was cut by 5 bases and J by 2 bases, with 8 bases left in between. The CDR3 nucleotides read TGTGCCATCAGTTGGGGAGACACAGATACGCAGTATTTT. Translating it yields CAISWGDTDTQYF.

In its sample, this clonotype was seen many times. V is TRBV29-1 and J is TRBJ2-7; 9 positions match TRBD1. V shed 2 bases and J 5 bases; nucleotides not matched to a gene: 7. Germline lookup yields CDR1 SQVTM and CDR2 ANQGSEA. This CDR3 is built from 14 residues. Written as DNA, the CDR3 is TGCAGCGTTGAAACCGGGACAGGGCTGAACGAGCAGTACTTC. This gives the protein CSVETGTGLNEQYF.

This clonotype has just a few counts. The chain uses TRBV19 and TRBJ1-6, with D unclear. The germline V and J ends were trimmed by 3 bases and 9 bases, with 18 bases remaining between them. The CDR3 is made up of 16 amino acids. The germline V gene encodes CDR1 LNHDA and CDR2 SQIVND (reference sequence). The CDR3 DNA is TGTGCCAGTAGTATCAGTCAGGAACTAAGTAGTTCACCCCTCCACTTT. Protein product: CASSISQELSSSPLHF.

The chain has TRBV6-1 and TRBJ2-2; D is possibly TRBD1 (5 bases). Germline V gene data show CDR1 as MNHNS and CDR2 as SASEGT. With 6 bases removed from V and 0 bases from J, the gap between germline ends came to 11 bases. The CDR3 consists of 15 residues. The CDR3 loop reads CASSRQSANTGELFF. CDR3 DNA sequence: TGTGCCAGCAGCCGACAGAGCGCGAACACCGGGGAGCTGTTTTTT.

This clonotype has just a few counts. For the CDR3, the DNA is TGTGCCAGCAGCAACCGACAGGGGAACTCCTACGAGCAGTACTTC. It specifies CASSNRQGNSYEQYF. The chain recombines TRBV6-1 with TRBJ2-7; 8 bases are a match to TRBD1. CDR1 is MNHNS and CDR2 is SASEGT in the germline V gene. The J segment lost 0 bases and the V segment lost 6 bases, leaving 7 bases of the junction unmatched. The CDR3 contains 15 residues.

V is TRBV6-1 and J is TRBJ2-7, with 7 bases matching TRBD2. CDR3 size: 13 residues. Looked up from germline, CDR1 is MNHNS and CDR2 is SASEGT. V was pared by 10 bases and J by 2 bases, with 8 bases of the junction left unmatched. CDR3 in amino acids: CATRAGRTYEQYF. CDR3 in DNA: TGTGCCACCCGAGCGGGAAGAACCTACGAGCAGTACTTC.